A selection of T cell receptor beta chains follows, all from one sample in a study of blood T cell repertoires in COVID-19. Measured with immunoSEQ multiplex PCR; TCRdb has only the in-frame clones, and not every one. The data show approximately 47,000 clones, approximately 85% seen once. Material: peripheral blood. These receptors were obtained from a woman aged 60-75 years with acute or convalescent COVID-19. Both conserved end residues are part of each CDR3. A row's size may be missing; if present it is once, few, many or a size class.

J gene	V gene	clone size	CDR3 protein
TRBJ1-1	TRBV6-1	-	CASSEAHRGPRRVNTEAFF
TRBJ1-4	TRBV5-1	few	CASSMRTGQLNEKLFF
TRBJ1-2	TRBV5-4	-	CASTLLGGSKGYTF
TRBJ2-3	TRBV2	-	CASSETGGRAPIPTDTQYF
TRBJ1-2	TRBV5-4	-	CASTWTGEGGGYTF
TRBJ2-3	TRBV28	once	CASSLGTTDTQYF
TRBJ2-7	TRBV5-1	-	CASSYGTSGGAAEQYF
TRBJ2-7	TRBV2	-	CASSEAGTGIHEQYF
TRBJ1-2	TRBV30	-	CAWSVWPLNTF
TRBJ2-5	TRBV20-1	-	CSASGTSGVQETQYF
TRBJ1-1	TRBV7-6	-	CASSSRSGGNTEAFF
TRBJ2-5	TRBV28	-	CASSGMKRGYQETQYF
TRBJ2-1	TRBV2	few	CASSEWRMYNEQFF
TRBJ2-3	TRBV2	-	CASSGQTQGDTQYF
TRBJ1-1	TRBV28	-	CASSPWDTMNTEAFF
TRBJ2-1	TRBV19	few	CASSIFLAGTRYNEQFF
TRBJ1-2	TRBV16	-	CASSQSSGGLEGYTF
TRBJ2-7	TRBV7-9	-	CASSLEGQGGEQYF
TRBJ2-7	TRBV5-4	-	CASSPKLGTGPYEQYF
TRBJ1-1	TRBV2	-	CASSEETGVTEAFF
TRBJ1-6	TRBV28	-	CASSFGGTGAKSLHF
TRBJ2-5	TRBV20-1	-	CSASMGTGRGTQYF
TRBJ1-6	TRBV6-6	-	CASRPGQGHSPLHF
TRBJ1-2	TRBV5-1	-	CASSSMTGGLGYTF
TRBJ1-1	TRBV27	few	CASSYRYERSEKQAFF
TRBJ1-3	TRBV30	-	CAWSVHRNSGNTIYF
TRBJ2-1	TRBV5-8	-	CASSFFSGGEQFF
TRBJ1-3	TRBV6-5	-	CASSYRGLSGNTIYF
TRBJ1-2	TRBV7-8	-	CASSGRVLNYGYTF
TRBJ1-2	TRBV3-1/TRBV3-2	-	CASSQGTGFGVGYTF
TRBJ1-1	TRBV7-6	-	CASSLQGKNTEAFF
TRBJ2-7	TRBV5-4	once	CASSLTSRSYEQYF
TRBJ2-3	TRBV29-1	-	CSGGELPGTGDTQYF
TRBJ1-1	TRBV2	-	CASREGGSTEAFF
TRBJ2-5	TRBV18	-	CASSPVSGGQETQYF
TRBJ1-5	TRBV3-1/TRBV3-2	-	CASSQGVRAKGNQPQHF
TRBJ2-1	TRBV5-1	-	CASSLVGDSNEQFF
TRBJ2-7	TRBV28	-	CASRQGQGVLEQYF
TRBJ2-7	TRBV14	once	CASSQLAGPYEQYF
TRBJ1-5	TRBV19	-	CATRQGRNQPQHF
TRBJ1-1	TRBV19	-	CASSKNMAKAEAFF
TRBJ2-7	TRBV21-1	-	CASSKAKRSTYEQYF
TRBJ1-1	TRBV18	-	CASSPTTGTANTEAFF
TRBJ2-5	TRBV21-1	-	CASSKPGQAKETQYF
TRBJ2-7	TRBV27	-	CASRLAGEQYF
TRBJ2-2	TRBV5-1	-	CASSSLGGQGSRTGELFF
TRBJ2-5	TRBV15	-	CATSRKGAGETQYF
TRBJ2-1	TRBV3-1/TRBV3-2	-	CASSQDWDSRQFF
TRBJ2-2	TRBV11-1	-	CASSLGQGANTGELFF
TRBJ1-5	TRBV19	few	CASSMRFQPQHF
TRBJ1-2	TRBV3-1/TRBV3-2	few	CASSQVSTYGYTF
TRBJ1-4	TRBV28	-	CASRRPGGGFNEKLFF
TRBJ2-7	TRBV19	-	CASSSPGTGGYEQYF
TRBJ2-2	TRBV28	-	CASSLVPGRGAGVGELFF